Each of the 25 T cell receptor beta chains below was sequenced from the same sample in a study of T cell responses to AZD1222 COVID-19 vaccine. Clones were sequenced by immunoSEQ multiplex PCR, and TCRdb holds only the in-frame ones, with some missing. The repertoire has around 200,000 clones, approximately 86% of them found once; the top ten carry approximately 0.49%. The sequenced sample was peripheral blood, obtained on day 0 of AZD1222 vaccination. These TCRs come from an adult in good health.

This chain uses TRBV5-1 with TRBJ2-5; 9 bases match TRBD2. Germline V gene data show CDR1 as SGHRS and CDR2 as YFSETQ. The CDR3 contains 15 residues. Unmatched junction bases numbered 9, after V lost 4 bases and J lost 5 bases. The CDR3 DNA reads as TGCGCCAGCAGCCCCATAGCGGGAGTGGGGGAGACCCAGTACTTC. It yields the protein CASSPIAGVGETQYF.

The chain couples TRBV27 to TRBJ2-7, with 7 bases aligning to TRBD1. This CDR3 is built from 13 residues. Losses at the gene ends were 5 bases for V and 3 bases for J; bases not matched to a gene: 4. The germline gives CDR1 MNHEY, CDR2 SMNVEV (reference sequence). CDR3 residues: CASSPDRVYEQYF. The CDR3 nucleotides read TGTGCCAGCAGTCCCGACAGGGTCTACGAGCAGTACTTC.

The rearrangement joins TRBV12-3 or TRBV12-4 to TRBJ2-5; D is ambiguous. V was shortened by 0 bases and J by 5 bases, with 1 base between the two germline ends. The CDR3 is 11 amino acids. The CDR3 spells CASSLAETQYF. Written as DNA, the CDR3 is TGTGCCAGCAGTTTAGCGGAGACCCAGTACTTC.

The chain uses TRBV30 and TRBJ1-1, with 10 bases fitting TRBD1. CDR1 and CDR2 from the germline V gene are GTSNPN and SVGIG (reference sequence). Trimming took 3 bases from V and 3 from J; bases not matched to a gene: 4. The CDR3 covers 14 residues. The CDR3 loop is CAWRGDRGDTEAFF. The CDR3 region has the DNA TGTGCCTGGAGGGGGGACAGGGGAGACACTGAAGCTTTCTTT. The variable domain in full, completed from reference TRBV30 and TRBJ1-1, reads SQTIHQWPATLVQPVGSPLSLECTVEGTSNPNLYWYRQAAGRGLQLLFYSVGIGQISSEVPQNLSASRPQDRQFILSSKKLLLSDSGFYLCAWRGDRGDTEAFFGQGTRLTVV.

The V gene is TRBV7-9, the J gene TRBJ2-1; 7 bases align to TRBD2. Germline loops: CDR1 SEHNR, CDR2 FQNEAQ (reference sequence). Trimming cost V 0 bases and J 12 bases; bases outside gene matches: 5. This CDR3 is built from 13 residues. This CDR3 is CASSLAGGTAQFF. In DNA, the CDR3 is TGTGCCAGCAGCTTAGCGGGGGGGACGGCGCAGTTCTTC.

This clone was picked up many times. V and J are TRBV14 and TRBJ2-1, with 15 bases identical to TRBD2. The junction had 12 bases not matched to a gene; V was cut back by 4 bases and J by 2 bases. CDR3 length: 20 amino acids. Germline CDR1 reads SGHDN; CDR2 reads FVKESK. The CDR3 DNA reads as TGTGCCAGCAGCCCGATTCCGGGACTAGCGGGAGGTGGGGCCTACAATGAGCAGTTCTTC. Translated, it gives CASSPIPGLAGGGAYNEQFF. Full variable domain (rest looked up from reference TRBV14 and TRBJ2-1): EAGVTQFPSHSVIEKGQTVTLRCDPISGHDNLYWYRRVMGKEIKFLLHFVKESKQDESGMPNNRFLAERTGGTYSTLKVQPAELEDSGVYFCASSPIPGLAGGGAYNEQFFGPGTRLTVL.

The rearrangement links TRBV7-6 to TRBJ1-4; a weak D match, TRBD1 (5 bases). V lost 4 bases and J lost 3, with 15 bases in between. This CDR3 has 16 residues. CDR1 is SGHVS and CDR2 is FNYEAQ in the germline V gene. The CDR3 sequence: CASSYRSGMSNEKLFF. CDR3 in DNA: TGTGCCAGCAGCTACCGATCAGGGATGTCTAATGAAAAACTGTTTTTT.

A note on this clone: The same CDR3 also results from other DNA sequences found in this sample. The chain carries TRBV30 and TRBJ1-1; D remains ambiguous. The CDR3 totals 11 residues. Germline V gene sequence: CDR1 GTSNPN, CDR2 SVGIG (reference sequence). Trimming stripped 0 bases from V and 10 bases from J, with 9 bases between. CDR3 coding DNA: TGTGCCTGGAGTGTTCGGGGAGGAGCTTTCTTT. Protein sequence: CAWSVRGGAFF. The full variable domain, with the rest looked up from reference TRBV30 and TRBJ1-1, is SQTIHQWPATLVQPVGSPLSLECTVEGTSNPNLYWYRQAAGRGLQLLFYSVGIGQISSEVPQNLSASRPQDRQFILSSKKLLLSDSGFYLCAWSVRGGAFFGQGTRLTVV.

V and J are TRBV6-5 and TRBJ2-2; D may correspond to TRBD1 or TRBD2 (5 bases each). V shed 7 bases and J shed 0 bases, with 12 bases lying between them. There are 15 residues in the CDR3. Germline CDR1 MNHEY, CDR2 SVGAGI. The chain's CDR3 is CASTRGVPNTGELFF. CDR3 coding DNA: TGTGCCAGCACTAGAGGGGTTCCGAACACCGGGGAGCTGTTTTTT.

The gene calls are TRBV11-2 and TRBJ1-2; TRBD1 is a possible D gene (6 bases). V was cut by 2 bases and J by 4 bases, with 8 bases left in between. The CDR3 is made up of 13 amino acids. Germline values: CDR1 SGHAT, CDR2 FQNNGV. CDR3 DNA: TGTGCCAGCAGCTTAACCAGGGGCTATGGCTACACCTTC. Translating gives CASSLTRGYGYTF.

This CDR3 is CASSETAGYTF. The CDR3 DNA reads TGTGCCAGCAGTGAAACCGCAGGCTACACCTTC. This chain uses TRBV2 with TRBJ1-2, with unresolved D. V shed 2 bases and J shed 8 bases, with 6 bases lying between them. Germline CDR1 and CDR2: SNHLY and FYNNEI. The length of the CDR3 is 11 residues.

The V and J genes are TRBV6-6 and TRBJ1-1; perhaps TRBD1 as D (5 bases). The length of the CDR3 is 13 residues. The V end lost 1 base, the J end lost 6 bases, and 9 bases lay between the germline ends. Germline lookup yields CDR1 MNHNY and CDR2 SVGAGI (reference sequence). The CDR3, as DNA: TGTGCCAGCAGTTACTTAGGGGAATCTGAAGCTTTCTTT. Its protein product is CASSYLGESEAFF.

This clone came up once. CDR3 sequence reads: CASSLGGGVYNEQFF. The CDR3 DNA reads TGTGCCAGCAGCTTAGGAGGAGGTGTCTACAATGAGCAGTTCTTC. The V gene is TRBV7-8, the J gene TRBJ2-1, with D perhaps matching TRBD2 (5 bases). Trimming stripped 1 base from V and 3 bases from J, with 10 bases between. CDR3 length equals 15 residues. Germline values: CDR1 SGHVS, CDR2 FQNEAQ.

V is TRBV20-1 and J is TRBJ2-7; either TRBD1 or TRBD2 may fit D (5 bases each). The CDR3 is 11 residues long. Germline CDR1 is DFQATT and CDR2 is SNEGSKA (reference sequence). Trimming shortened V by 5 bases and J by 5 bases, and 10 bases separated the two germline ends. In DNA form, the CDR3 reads TGCAGTGCTGAGGGGCGGGACGAGCAGTACTTC. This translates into CSAEGRDEQYF.

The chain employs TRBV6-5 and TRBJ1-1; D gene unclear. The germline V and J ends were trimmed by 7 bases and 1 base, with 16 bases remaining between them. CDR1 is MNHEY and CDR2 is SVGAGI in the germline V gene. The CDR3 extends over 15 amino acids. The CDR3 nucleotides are TGTGCCAGCACCCCACCTAAAGGAGAGAACACTGAAGCTTTCTTT. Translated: CASTPPKGENTEAFF.

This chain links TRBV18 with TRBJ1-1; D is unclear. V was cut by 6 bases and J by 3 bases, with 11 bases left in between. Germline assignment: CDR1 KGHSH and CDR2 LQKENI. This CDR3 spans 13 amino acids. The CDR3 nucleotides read TGTGCCAGCTCCGGAGAAAGGTACACTGAAGCTTTCTTT. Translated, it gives CASSGERYTEAFF. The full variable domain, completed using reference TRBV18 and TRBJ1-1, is NAGVMQNPRHLVRRRGQEARLRCSPMKGHSHVYWYRQLPEEGLKFMVYLQKENIIDESGMPKERFSAEFPKEGPSILRIQQVVRGDSAAYFCASSGERYTEAFFGQGTRLTVV.

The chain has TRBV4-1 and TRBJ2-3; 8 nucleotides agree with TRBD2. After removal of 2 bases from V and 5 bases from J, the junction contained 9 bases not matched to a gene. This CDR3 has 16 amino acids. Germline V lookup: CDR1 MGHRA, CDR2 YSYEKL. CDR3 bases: TGCGCCAGCAGCCAAAACCCCAGCGGGAGAGGAGATACGCAGTATTTT. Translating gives CASSQNPSGRGDTQYF.

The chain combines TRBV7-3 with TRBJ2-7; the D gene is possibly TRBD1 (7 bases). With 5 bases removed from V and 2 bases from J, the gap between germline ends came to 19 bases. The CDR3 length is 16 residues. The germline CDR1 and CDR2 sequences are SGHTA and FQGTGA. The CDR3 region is CASSPYPPGGTYEQYF. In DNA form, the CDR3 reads TGTGCCAGCAGCCCGTATCCCCCAGGGGGGACCTACGAGCAGTACTTC.

In DNA form, the CDR3 reads TGTGCCAGCAGTGTTTTGCGGACTAGCGGGGGGGATGAGCAGTTCTTC. This sequence encodes CASSVLRTSGGDEQFF. The chain joins TRBV6-1 to TRBJ2-1, with 15 bases that match TRBD2. Unmatched junction bases numbered 6, after V lost 4 bases and J lost 8 bases. Germline values: CDR1 MNHNS, CDR2 SASEGT. The CDR3 is 16 residues long.

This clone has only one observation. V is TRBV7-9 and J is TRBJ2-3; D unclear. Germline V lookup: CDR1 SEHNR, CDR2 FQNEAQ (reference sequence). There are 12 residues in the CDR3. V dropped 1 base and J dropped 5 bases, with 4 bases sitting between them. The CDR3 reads CASSLVGDTQYF. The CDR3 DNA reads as TGTGCCAGCAGCTTAGTGGGAGATACGCAGTATTTT. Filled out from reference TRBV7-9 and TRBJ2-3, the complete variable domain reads DTGVSQNPRHKITKRGQNVTFRCDPISEHNRLYWYRQTLGQGPEFLTYFQNEAQLEKSRLLSDRFSAERPKGSFSTLEIQRTEQGDSAMYLCASSLVGDTQYFGPGTRLTVL.

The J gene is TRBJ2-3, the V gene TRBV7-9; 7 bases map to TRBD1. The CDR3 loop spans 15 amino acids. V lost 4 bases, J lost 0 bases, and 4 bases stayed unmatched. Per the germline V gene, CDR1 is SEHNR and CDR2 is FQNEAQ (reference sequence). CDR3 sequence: CASSSRDSSTDTQYF. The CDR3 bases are TGTGCCAGCAGCTCCCGGGACAGTAGCACAGATACGCAGTATTTT.

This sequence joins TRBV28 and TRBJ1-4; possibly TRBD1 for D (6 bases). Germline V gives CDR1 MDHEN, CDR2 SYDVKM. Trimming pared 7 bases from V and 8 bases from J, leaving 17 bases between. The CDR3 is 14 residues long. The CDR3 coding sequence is TGTGCCAGCACCCTTGGGGGGCCGGTGGAAAAACTGTTTTTT. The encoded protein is CASTLGGPVEKLFF.

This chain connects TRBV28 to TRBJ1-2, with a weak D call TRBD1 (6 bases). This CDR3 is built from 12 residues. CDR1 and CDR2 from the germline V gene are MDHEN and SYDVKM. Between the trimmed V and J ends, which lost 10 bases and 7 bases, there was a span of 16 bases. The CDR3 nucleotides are TGTGCCATCTTTACAGGGACGGGTGGCTACACCTTC. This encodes CAIFTGTGGYTF.

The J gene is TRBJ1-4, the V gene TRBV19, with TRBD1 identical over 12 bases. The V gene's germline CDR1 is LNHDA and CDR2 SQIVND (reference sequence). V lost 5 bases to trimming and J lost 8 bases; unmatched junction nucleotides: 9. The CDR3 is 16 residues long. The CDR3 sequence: CASSPDRDRGREKLFF. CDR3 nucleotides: TGTGCCAGTAGTCCAGACCGGGACAGGGGGCGAGAAAAACTGTTTTTT.

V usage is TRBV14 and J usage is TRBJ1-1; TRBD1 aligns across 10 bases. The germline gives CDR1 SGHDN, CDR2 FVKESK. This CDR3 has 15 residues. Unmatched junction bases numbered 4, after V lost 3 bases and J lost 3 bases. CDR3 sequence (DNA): TGTGCCAGCAGCCACGATGGGACAGGGGACACTGAAGCTTTCTTT. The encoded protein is CASSHDGTGDTEAFF. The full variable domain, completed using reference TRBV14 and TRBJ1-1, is EAGVTQFPSHSVIEKGQTVTLRCDPISGHDNLYWYRRVMGKEIKFLLHFVKESKQDESGMPNNRFLAERTGGTYSTLKVQPAELEDSGVYFCASSHDGTGDTEAFFGQGTRLTVV.